Below, 23 T cell receptor beta chains from the same sample are listed, as sequenced in a study of blood T cell repertoires in COVID-19. Using immunoSEQ multiplex PCR, the repertoire was profiled, and TCRdb retains in-frame clones only, with some absent. The sample lists more than 95,000 clones, over 60% occurring once. The sequencing sample was made of peripheral blood. The receptor source for this set is a man in his forties with active or convalescent COVID-19.

The chain combines TRBV24-1 with TRBJ2-2; tentative D call: TRBD1 (5 bases). From germline, CDR1 is KGHDR and CDR2 SFDVKD. This CDR3 has 14 residues. Trimming pared 5 bases from V and 3 bases from J, leaving 9 bases between. The CDR3 DNA reads TGTGCCACCAGTGGGCAGGGTCACACCGGGGAGCTGTTTTTT. As protein: CATSGQGHTGELFF.

V and J are TRBV21-1 and TRBJ2-7; the tabulated D call, TRBD2, remains unverified against the DNA. TRBV21-1 is described as a pseudogene. This CDR3 region has 13 residues. CDR3 amino acids: CASSKGSEDEQYF. CDR3 sequence (DNA): TGTGCCAGCAGCAAGGGGAGTGAGGACGAGCAGTACTTC.

The chain is built from TRBV27 and TRBJ2-1, with 8 bases lining up with TRBD2. The V segment lost 3 bases and the J segment 1 base; nucleotides outside the gene matches: 2. This CDR3 is built from 15 residues. Per germline, CDR1 MNHEY and CDR2 SMNVEV (reference sequence). CDR3 coding DNA: TGTGCCAGCAGTTTTAGCGGGGCGTCCTACAATGAGCAGTTCTTC. Its translation is CASSFSGASYNEQFF.

This sequence joins TRBV30 and TRBJ2-1; 13 nucleotides align to TRBD2. V shed 5 bases, J shed 7 bases, and the junction held 5 bases outside the gene matches. CDR3 length: 14 amino acids. Germline CDR1 and CDR2: GTSNPN and SVGIG (reference sequence). The CDR3 here is CAWGRTSGSNEQFF. Here the CDR3 DNA reads TGTGCCTGGGGTCGGACTAGCGGGAGTAATGAGCAGTTCTTC.

This chain links TRBV6-5 with TRBJ2-7; possible D gene TRBD2, 5 bases. Germline V CDR1 and CDR2: MNHEY, SVGAGI. V gave up 3 bases and J gave up 0 bases, with 12 bases separating them. The CDR3 consists of 15 residues. The CDR3 coding sequence is TGTGCCAGCAGTTATAGCGCGTCCAGCTCCTACGAGCAGTACTTC. Its protein product is CASSYSASSSYEQYF.

This chain uses TRBV9 with TRBJ2-5; the match to TRBD1 covers 8 bases. V lost 4 bases and J lost 4; bases outside the gene matches: 9. Germline CDR1 SGDLS, CDR2 YYNGEE. CDR3 length: 15 residues. Written as DNA, the CDR3 is TGTGCCAGCAGCCCCCGGACAGGGATTAGAGAGACCCAGTACTTC. This codes for CASSPRTGIRETQYF.

The rearrangement links TRBV5-1 to TRBJ2-2, with 9 bases aligning to TRBD1. Looked up from germline, CDR1 is SGHRS and CDR2 is YFSETQ. The CDR3 is made up of 16 amino acids. Germline trimming cut 7 bases from V and 5 bases from J; bases unmatched to any gene: 12. The CDR3 DNA is TGCGCCAGCCTCCCCTGGGACAGGGAGGGAACCGGGGAGCTGTTTTTT. The encoded protein is CASLPWDREGTGELFF.

This clone was found once. The chain recombines TRBV6-1 with TRBJ2-1; D is unresolved. Trimming removed 2 bases at V and 1 base at J, with 12 bases between. In germline, CDR1 is MNHNS, CDR2 SASEGT. The CDR3 totals 16 residues. CDR3 nucleotides: TGTGCCAGCAGTGAATGGAGTAGCCTATCCTACAATGAGCAGTTCTTC. Amino acid sequence: CASSEWSSLSYNEQFF.

The CDR3 DNA is TGTGCCATCGGGGGAGAACAGGGGGACACCGGGGAGCTGTTTTTT. It translates to CAIGGEQGDTGELFF. The rearrangement joins TRBV10-3 to TRBJ2-2; 8 bases align to TRBD1. The J segment lost 3 bases and the V segment lost 8 bases, leaving 8 bases of the junction unmatched. Germline CDR1 reads ENHRY; CDR2 reads SYGVKD. The CDR3 totals 15 residues.

The rearrangement links TRBV2 to TRBJ2-3; D possibly corresponds to TRBD2 (6 bases). The germline V and J ends were trimmed by 4 bases and 6 bases, with 17 bases remaining between them. Germline V gene lookup returns CDR1 SNHLY and CDR2 FYNNEI. This CDR3 comprises 15 residues. As DNA, the CDR3 is TGTGCCAGCAGTGGGGGCGGGGTCGGGGCCGATACGCAGTATTTT. This translates into CASSGGGVGADTQYF.

The rearrangement joins TRBV5-1 to TRBJ2-7; a possible D gene is TRBD2 (6 bases). Germline CDR1 and CDR2: SGHRS and YFSETQ. The CDR3 is 13 residues long. V was pared by 4 bases and J by 6 bases, with 14 bases between. The CDR3 here is CASSPLDGGEQYF. The CDR3 DNA reads TGCGCCAGCAGCCCCTTAGACGGGGGCGAGCAGTACTTC.

V and J are TRBV6-1 and TRBJ2-7; D unclear. The V end was cut by 6 bases, the J end by 1 base, with 10 bases between. This CDR3 has 13 amino acids. Germline V gene data show CDR1 as MNHNS and CDR2 as SASEGT. The CDR3 nucleotides read TGTGCCAGCAGCCAAACACCTTCCTACGAGCAGTACTTC. Protein product: CASSQTPSYEQYF.

The gene calls are TRBV7-9 and TRBJ1-1; tentative D call: TRBD1 (6 bases). Germline CDR1 is SEHNR and CDR2 is FQNEAQ (reference sequence). V lost 6 bases and J lost 3, with 23 bases in between. This CDR3 spans 17 amino acids. CDR3: CASSRPEGGSYDTEAFF. CDR3 nucleotide sequence: TGTGCCAGCAGTAGACCGGAGGGGGGGTCGTACGACACTGAAGCTTTCTTT.

The V gene is TRBV19, the J gene TRBJ1-1, with 8 positions matching TRBD1. The V gene's germline CDR1 is LNHDA and CDR2 SQIVND (reference sequence). Trimming removed 7 bases from V and 7 bases from J; junction bases left unmatched: 5. The CDR3 is 12 residues long. The CDR3 is CASTDRGIEAFF. The CDR3 DNA reads TGTGCCAGTACCGACAGGGGAATTGAAGCTTTCTTT.

This clone was observed many times. This chain joins TRBV29-1 and TRBJ1-5; tentatively, D is TRBD1 (6 bases). Per the germline V gene, CDR1 is SQVTM and CDR2 is ANQGSEA. The length of the CDR3 is 14 residues. V lost 7 bases and J lost 2, with 15 bases in between. CDR3 loop: CSAQQGGGNQPQHF. CDR3 nucleotide sequence: TGCAGCGCCCAACAGGGTGGGGGCAATCAGCCCCAGCATTTT.

This chain uses TRBV18 with TRBJ1-5; the D gene is possibly TRBD1 (6 bases). Germline V gene lookup returns CDR1 KGHSH and CDR2 LQKENI. Trimming shortened V by 6 bases and J by 0 bases, and 21 bases separated the two germline ends. The CDR3 loop spans 18 amino acids. This CDR3 reads CASSNRSGTYYSNQPQHF. The DNA of the CDR3 is TGTGCCAGCTCCAACCGCTCCGGGACATACTATAGCAATCAGCCCCAGCATTTT.

The chain combines TRBV29-1 with TRBJ2-1, with 7 bases matching TRBD2. Germline lookup yields CDR1 SQVTM and CDR2 ANQGSEA. Trimming cost V 8 bases and J 4 bases; bases outside gene matches: 5. This CDR3 region has 12 residues. Here the CDR3 DNA reads TGCAGCTGGGGACTATATTACAATGAGCAGTTCTTC. Amino acid sequence: CSWGLYYNEQFF.

Only one count was recorded for this clone. This chain links TRBV7-7 with TRBJ2-5; 9 bases are a match to TRBD2. The ends lost 1 base at V and 5 bases at J; junction bases unmatched: 5. The CDR3 loop spans 15 amino acids. The germline gives CDR1 SSHAT, CDR2 FNYEAQ (reference sequence). CDR3 in DNA: TGTGCCAGCAGCTTAGGTGTAGCGGGAGTGGAGACCCAGTACTTC. Amino acid sequence: CASSLGVAGVETQYF.

The rearrangement links TRBV14 to TRBJ2-2, with a weak D call TRBD1 (5 bases). The V end was cut by 1 base, the J end by 12 bases, with 18 bases between. This CDR3 spans 15 amino acids. Germline loops: CDR1 SGHDN, CDR2 FVKESK. The CDR3, as DNA: TGTGCCAGCAGCCAAGTTCAGGGTTCGTTGCAGAAGCTGTTTTTT. As protein: CASSQVQGSLQKLFF.

The chain has TRBV10-3 and TRBJ1-5, with 7 bases that match TRBD1. From germline, CDR1 is ENHRY and CDR2 SYGVKD. The CDR3 is 14 amino acids. J gave up 6 bases and V 7 bases, and 9 bases lay outside the gene matches. The CDR3 sequence: CAITADRERQPQHF. CDR3 nucleotides: TGTGCCATCACCGCCGACAGGGAGCGTCAGCCCCAGCATTTT.

This chain joins TRBV7-6 and TRBJ2-2; 7 nucleotides align to TRBD1. Looked up from germline, CDR1 is SGHVS and CDR2 is FNYEAQ. The CDR3 totals 15 residues. The junction had 7 bases not matched to a gene; V was cut back by 5 bases and J by 4 bases. The CDR3 DNA reads as TGTGCCAGCAGCCGATCGGGACAGCTCACCGGGGAGCTGTTTTTT. Translation gives CASSRSGQLTGELFF.

The genes are TRBV5-1 and TRBJ1-2; D gene ambiguous. Trimming removed 0 bases from V and 3 bases from J, with 9 bases in between. CDR3 length: 14 residues. Per germline, CDR1 SGHRS and CDR2 YFSETQ. This CDR3 is CASSLAEGHYGYTF. The CDR3 DNA reads as TGCGCCAGCAGCTTGGCAGAGGGCCACTATGGCTACACCTTC.

This clone has more than one count but fewer than ten. This sequence joins TRBV24-1 and TRBJ2-1; TRBD2 matches 9 bases. This CDR3 has 15 amino acids. With 12 bases clipped from V and 6 bases from J, the junction kept 14 bases outside the gene matches. Germline CDR1 is KGHDR and CDR2 is SFDVKD. CDR3 sequence reads: CAPESGLAPFNEQFF. DNA for the CDR3: TGTGCCCCAGAGTCGGGACTAGCACCGTTCAATGAGCAGTTCTTC.